These T cell receptor beta chains were read from a single sample in a study of blood T cell repertoires in COVID-19. Assay used: immunoSEQ multiplex PCR; TCRdb lists only in-frame clones, some missing. Seen here are about 97,000 clones, around nine tenths observed once, and the top ten hold about 1.7%. Sequencing input: peripheral blood. The receptors were gathered from a man between 60 and 75 years old with acute or convalescent COVID-19. The conserved cysteine and the conserved F or W are not part of the CDR3 here. The D gene is left open where the match is weak.

d_gene,v_gene,CDR3aa
NA,TRBV6-1,ASSEGSIQETQY
TRBD1,TRBV19,ASSMVGTGRNEQF
NA,TRBV6-6,ASVSPGNGYT
TRBD1,TRBV15,ATSVHRGRNTEAF
NA,TRBV18,ASSPPGAGGYT
NA,TRBV3-1/TRBV3-2,ASTQGLGTEAF
TRBD1,TRBV7-9,ASSLTGRNTEAF
NA,TRBV27,ASSLSPRDNQPQH
NA,TRBV7-2,ASSQRHQETQY
NA,TRBV7-8,ASSTHRGVGRSTNEKLF
NA,TRBV5-1,ASSPGEISGNTIY
NA,TRBV5-4,ASRSTSRSYNEQF
TRBD1,TRBV11-2,ASSYRTGETSGAF
TRBD1,TRBV28,ASTLPTGSNEQF
TRBD1,TRBV7-2,ASSLVSGGNQPQH
TRBD2,TRBV5-5,ASSPWRGAGEYEQY
TRBD1,TRBV10-3,AIRGTGSYNSPLH
NA,TRBV13,ASSRSGQGYSEAF
NA,TRBV27,ASSLGSDTEAF
NA,TRBV11-2,ASSLGRAEGAF
TRBD2,TRBV27,ASSLMRGGPRGGEQF
TRBD1,TRBV19,ASSMRAGGSYNEQF
TRBD2,TRBV24-1,ATRPGTINEQF
NA,TRBV5-1,ASSWTTGAEAF
NA,TRBV15,ATSRGATDTQY
TRBD1,TRBV12-5,ASGWMTGLGYT
TRBD1,TRBV18,ASSPGQGIRNSPLH
NA,TRBV5-1,ASSPEFSGVGNEQF
TRBD2,TRBV6-5,ASSYSGTSLHEQY
TRBD2,TRBV7-9,ASSLAQRGYNEQF
NA,TRBV27,ATLGGNDYGYT
TRBD1,TRBV15,ATSRTGGGMNTEAF
NA,TRBV19,ASSMREGPQH
NA,TRBV12-3/TRBV12-4,ASTPGDNQPQH
NA,TRBV6-5,ASRSSEGSGNTIY
NA,TRBV7-8,ASSLSRTAPISGNTIY
NA,TRBV18,ASSPQSMNTEAF
NA,TRBV27,ASSPSDRKISGNTIY
TRBD1,TRBV19,ASQQGANGNYGYT
TRBD1,TRBV5-4,ASSFPGGGGYGYT
NA,TRBV7-7,ASSRSPLAEETQY
TRBD1,TRBV10-3,AISERQGTEAF
TRBD2,TRBV5-1,ASSLGGGVTYNEQF